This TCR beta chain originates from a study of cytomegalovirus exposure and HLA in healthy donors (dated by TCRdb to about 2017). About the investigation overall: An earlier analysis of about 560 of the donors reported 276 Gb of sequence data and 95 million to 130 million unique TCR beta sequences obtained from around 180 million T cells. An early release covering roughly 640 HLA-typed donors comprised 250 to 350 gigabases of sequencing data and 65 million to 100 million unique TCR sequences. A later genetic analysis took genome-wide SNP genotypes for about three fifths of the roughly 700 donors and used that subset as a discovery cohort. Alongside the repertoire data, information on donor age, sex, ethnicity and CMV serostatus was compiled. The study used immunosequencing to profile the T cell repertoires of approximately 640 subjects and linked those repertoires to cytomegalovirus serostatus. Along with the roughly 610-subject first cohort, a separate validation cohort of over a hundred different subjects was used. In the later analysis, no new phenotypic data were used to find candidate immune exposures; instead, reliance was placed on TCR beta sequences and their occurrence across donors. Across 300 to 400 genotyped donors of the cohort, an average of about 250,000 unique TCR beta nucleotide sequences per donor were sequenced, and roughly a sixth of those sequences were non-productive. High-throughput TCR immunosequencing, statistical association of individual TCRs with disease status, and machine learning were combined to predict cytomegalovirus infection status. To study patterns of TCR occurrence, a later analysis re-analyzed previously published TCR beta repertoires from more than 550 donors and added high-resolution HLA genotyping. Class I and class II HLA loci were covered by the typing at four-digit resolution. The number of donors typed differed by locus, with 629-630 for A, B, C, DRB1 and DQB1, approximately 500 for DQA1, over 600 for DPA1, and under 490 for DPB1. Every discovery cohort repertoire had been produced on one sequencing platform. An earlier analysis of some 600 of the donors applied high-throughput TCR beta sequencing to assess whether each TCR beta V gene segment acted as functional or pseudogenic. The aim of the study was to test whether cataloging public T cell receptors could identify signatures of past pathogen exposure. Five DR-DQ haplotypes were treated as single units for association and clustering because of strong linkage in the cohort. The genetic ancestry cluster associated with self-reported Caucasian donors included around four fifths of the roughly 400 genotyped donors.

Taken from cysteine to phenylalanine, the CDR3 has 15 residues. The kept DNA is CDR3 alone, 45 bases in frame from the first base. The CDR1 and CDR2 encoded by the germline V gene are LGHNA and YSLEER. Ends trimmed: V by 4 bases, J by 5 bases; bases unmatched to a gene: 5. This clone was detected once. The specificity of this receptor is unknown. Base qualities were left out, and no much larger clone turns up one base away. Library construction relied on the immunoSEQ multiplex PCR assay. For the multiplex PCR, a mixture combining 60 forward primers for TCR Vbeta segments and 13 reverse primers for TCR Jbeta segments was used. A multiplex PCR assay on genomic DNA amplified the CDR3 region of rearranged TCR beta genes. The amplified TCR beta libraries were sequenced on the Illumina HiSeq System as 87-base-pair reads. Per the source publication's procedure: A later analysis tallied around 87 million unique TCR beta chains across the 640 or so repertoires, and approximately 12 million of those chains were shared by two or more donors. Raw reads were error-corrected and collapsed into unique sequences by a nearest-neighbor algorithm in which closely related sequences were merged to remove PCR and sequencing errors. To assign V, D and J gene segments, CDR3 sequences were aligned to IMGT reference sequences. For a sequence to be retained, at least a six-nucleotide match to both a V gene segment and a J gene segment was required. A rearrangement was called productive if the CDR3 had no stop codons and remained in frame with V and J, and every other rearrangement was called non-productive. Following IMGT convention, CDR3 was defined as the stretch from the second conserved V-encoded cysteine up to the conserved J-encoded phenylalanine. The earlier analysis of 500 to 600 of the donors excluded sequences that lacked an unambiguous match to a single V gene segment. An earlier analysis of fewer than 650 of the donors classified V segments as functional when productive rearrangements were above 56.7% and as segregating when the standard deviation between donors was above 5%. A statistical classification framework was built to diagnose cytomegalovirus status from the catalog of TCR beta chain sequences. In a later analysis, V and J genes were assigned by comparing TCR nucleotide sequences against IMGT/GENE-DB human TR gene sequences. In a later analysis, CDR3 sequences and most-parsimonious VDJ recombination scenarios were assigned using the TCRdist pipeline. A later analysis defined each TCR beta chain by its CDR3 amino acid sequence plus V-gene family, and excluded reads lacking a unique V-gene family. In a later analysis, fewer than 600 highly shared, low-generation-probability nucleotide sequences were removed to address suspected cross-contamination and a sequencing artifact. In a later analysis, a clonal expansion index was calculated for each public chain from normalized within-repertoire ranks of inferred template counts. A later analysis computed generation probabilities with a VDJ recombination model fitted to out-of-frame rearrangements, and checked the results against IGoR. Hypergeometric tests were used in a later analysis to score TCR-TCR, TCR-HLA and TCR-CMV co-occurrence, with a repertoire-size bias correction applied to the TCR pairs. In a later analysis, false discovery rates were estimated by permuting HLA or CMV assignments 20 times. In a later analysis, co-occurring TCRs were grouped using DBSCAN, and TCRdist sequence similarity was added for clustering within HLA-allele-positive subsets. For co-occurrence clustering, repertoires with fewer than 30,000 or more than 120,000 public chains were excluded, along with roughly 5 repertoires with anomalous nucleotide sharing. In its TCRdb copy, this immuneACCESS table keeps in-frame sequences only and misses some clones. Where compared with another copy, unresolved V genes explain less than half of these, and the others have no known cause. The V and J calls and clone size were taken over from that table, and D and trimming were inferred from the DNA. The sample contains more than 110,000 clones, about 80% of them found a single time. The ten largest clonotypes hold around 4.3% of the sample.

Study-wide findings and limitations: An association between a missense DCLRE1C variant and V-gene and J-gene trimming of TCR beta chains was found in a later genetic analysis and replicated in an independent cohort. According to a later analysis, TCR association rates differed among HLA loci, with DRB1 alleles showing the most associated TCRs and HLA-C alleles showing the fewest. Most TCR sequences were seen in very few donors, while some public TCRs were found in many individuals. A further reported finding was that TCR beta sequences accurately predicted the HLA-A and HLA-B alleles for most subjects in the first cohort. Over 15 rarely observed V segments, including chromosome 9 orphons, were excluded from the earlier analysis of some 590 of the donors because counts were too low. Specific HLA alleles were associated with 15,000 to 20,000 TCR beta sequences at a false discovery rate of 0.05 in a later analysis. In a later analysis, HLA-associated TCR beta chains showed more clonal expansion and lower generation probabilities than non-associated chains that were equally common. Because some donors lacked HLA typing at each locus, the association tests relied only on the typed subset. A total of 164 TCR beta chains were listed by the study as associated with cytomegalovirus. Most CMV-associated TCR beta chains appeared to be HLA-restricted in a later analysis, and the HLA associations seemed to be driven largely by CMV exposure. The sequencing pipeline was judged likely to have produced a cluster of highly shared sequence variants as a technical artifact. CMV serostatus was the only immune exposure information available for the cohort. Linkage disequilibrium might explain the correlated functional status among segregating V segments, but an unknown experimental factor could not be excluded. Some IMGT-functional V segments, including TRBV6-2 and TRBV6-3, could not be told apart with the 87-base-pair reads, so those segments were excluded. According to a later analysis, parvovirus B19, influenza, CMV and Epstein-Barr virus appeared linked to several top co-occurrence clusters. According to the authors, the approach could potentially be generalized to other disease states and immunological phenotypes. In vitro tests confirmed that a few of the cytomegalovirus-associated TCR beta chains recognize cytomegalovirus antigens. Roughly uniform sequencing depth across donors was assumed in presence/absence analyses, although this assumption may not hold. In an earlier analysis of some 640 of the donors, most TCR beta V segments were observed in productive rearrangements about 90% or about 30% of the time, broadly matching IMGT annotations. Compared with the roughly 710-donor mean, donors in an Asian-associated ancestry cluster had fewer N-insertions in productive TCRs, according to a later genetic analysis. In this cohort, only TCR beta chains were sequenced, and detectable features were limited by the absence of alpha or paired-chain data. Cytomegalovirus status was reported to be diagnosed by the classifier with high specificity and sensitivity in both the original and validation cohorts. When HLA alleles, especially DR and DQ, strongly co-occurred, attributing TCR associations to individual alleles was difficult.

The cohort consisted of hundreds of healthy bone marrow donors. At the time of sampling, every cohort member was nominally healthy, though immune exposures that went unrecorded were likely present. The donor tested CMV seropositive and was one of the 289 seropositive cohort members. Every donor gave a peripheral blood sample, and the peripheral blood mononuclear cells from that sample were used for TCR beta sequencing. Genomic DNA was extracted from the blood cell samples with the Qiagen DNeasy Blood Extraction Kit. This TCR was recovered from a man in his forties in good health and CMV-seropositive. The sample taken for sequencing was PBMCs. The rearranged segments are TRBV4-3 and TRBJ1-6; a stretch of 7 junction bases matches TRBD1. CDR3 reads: CASSPGTANNSPLHF. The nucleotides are TGCGCCAGCAGCCCCGGGACAGCTAATAATTCACCCCTCCACTTT.